The 30 T cell receptor beta chains below all came from one sample that was sequenced in a study of regulatory T cells in long-lasting Graves disease (dated by TCRdb to about 2021). Library generation was performed with multiplex PCR. Sequencing relied on an Illumina HiSeq 4000. CDR3 regions were amplified by Arm-PCR with iRepertoire HTBI primers to construct TCR beta libraries. TCRdb reran the public reads through fastp at Q25 and MiXCR, keeping productive beta chains. Here each entry gathers all rows of one CDR3 protein and keeps the most common genes and DNA. The table for this sample lists some 410,000 distinct CDR3 sequences; 15% to 20% of them were counted only once. Approximately 12% of the sample comes from the top ten. Per the publication, the time point label means: newly diagnosed GD, antithyroid drugs for less than 3 months. For both TCR sequencing and RNA sequencing, RNA was extracted from PBMCs using TRIzol.

The same data also went into a second study, on T cells in Graves' hyperthyroidism and ophthalmopathy.

The source was peripheral blood mononuclear cells (PBMCs), collected at new diagnosis, from a patient treated with antithyroid drugs. The source of these receptors is a woman aged 30 to 39 with Graves disease. Donor details come from another sample of the same person, matched by shared clones.

The genes are TRBV29-1 and TRBJ1-1; the D is unclear. The CDR3 contains 17 residues. Trimming pared 1 base from V and 1 base from J, leaving 19 bases between. The germline gives CDR1 SQVTM, CDR2 ANQGSEA. The CDR3 protein is CSVEALRLRIANTEAFF. The CDR3 coding sequence is TGCAGCGTTGAAGCTCTCAGATTAAGGATAGCGAACACTGAAGCTTTCTTT.

There are many counts of this clonotype. The rearrangement uses TRBV3-1 and TRBJ1-1; possible D gene TRBD1, 6 bases. The ends were cut back, 2 bases at V and 6 bases at J, with 10 bases in the middle. CDR1 and CDR2 (germline): LGHDT, YNNKEL (reference sequence). This CDR3 is 13 amino acids long. As DNA, the CDR3 is TGTGCCAGCAGCCAAAGGGGGGTGGCTGAAGCTTTCTTT. Amino acids: CASSQRGVAEAFF.

The sample holds a few counts of this clonotype. The CDR3 region has the DNA TGTGCCAGCTCACCCCGCCTCGGGACTAGCGGTTACCGCGGGGACATTCAGTACTTC. Translated, it gives CASSPRLGTSGYRGDIQYF. The rearrangement uses TRBV18 and TRBJ2-4; 11 bases map to TRBD2. The V segment lost 3 bases and the J segment 8 bases; nucleotides outside the gene matches: 18. Looked up from germline, CDR1 is KGHSH and CDR2 is LQKENI. The CDR3 contains 19 residues.

There are many counts of this clonotype. V and J are TRBV6-2 or TRBV6-3 and TRBJ1-1, with 12 bases that match TRBD1. Germline-derived CDR1 and CDR2 are MNHEY and SVGEGT. CDR3 length: 15 residues. V shed 2 bases, J shed 5 bases, and the junction held 3 bases outside the gene matches. CDR3 in DNA: TGTGCCAGCAGTTACGGGACAGGGGGCTGGACTGAAGCTTTCTTT. Protein sequence: CASSYGTGGWTEAFF.

This clonotype was seen repeatedly, ten times or more. In nucleotides, the CDR3 is TGTGCCAGCAGAAACAACCGAGGGAGCACAGATACGCAGTATTTT. Its translation: CASRNNRGSTDTQYF. This chain uses TRBV11-2 with TRBJ2-3; maybe TRBD2 (5 bases). The CDR3 consists of 15 residues. V was trimmed by 6 bases and J by 0 bases, leaving 13 bases between them. CDR1 and CDR2 (germline): SGHAT, FQNNGV.

This clonotype came up many times. The chain has TRBV27 and TRBJ1-1; D is undetermined. Trimming stripped 3 bases from V and 0 bases from J, with 11 bases between. Looked up from germline, CDR1 is MNHEY and CDR2 is SMNVEV (reference sequence). The CDR3 runs to 15 residues. CDR3 sequence reads: CASSFGTALNTEAFF. DNA of the CDR3: TGTGCCAGCAGTTTTGGTACAGCGTTGAACACTGAAGCTTTCTTT.

Only a few counts were recorded for this clonotype. J is TRBJ2-2 and V is TRBV20-1; 11 bases align to TRBD2. V trimming: 4 bases; J trimming: 7 bases; junction bases outside the gene matches: 2. CDR1 is DFQATT and CDR2 is SNEGSKA in the germline V gene (reference sequence). The CDR3 loop spans 13 amino acids. This CDR3 reads CSAITSGSGELFF. CDR3 bases: TGCAGTGCTATCACTAGCGGGAGCGGGGAGCTGTTTTTT.

The sample holds many counts of this clonotype. The rearrangement joins TRBV18 to TRBJ2-7; 9 positions agree with TRBD1. V lost 8 bases, J lost 3 bases, and 8 bases stayed unmatched. The CDR3 is 14 residues long. Looked up from germline, CDR1 is KGHSH and CDR2 is LQKENI. CDR3 DNA: TGTGCCAGCAGCAGGGGACAGGGTATCTACGAGCAGTACTTC. Its protein product is CASSRGQGIYEQYF.

The CDR3 protein is CASSLVGREAFF. The CDR3 DNA reads as TGTGCCAGCAGCTTAGTTGGTCGGGAGGCTTTCTTT. The J gene is TRBJ1-1, the V gene TRBV7-6; D is uncertain. Germline V gene lookup returns CDR1 SGHVS and CDR2 FNYEAQ. V was clipped by 1 base and J by 11 bases, with 11 bases between them. There are 12 residues in the CDR3.

The sample holds a few counts of this clonotype. The chain combines TRBV29-1 with TRBJ2-1; D may be TRBD2 (5 bases). This CDR3 has 15 amino acids. Trimming removed 2 bases at V and 9 bases at J, with 20 bases between. CDR1 is SQVTM, CDR2 ANQGSEA, per germline. CDR3 coding DNA: TGCAGCGTTGAACCCGGTGGCAGCAGAGGAGGTGAGCAGTTCTTC. Encoded protein: CSVEPGGSRGGEQFF.

This clonotype was seen at least ten times. This chain links TRBV30 with TRBJ2-7, with TRBD2 as a possible D gene (6 bases). From germline, CDR1 is GTSNPN and CDR2 SVGIG (reference sequence). CDR3 length equals 12 residues. Between the trimmed V and J ends, which lost 0 bases and 3 bases, there was a span of 6 bases. The CDR3 DNA reads TGTGCCTGGAGTGTGGAGGGCTACGAGCAGTACTTC. Translation: CAWSVEGYEQYF.

This clonotype came up a few times. The chain is built from TRBV7-9 and TRBJ2-1; 7 bases are a match to TRBD2. After removal of 4 bases from V and 1 base from J, the junction contained 7 bases not matched to a gene. The CDR3 sequence is 16 residues long. The germline V gene has CDR1 SEHNR and CDR2 FQNEAQ (reference sequence). The CDR3 DNA is TGTGCCAGCAGCTCCGGCGGGAGTTTATCCTACAATGAGCAGTTCTTC. Its translation is CASSSGGSLSYNEQFF.

This clonotype was seen only a few times. The chain uses TRBV27 and TRBJ1-4; possible D gene TRBD1, 5 bases. CDR1 MNHEY and CDR2 SMNVEV come from the germline V gene (reference sequence). The CDR3 consists of 14 residues. V lost 2 bases and J 8 bases, leaving 12 bases between the germline ends. This chain's CDR3 is CASSLMGTGEKLFF. The CDR3 DNA reads as TGTGCCAGCAGTTTAATGGGGACGGGGGAAAAACTGTTTTTT. The whole variable domain, remainder taken from reference TRBV27 and TRBJ1-4, is EAQVTQNPRYLITVTGKKLTVTCSQNMNHEYMSWYRQDPGLGLRQIYYSMNVEVTDKGDVPEGYKVSRKEKRNFPLILESPSPNQTSLYFCASSLMGTGEKLFFGSGTQLSVL.

This clonotype was counted at least ten times. The V gene is TRBV2, the J gene TRBJ2-5; TRBD2 matches 10 bases. CDR1 is SNHLY, CDR2 FYNNEI, per germline. The CDR3 is made up of 18 amino acids. V dropped 2 bases and J dropped 4; count of bases not matched to a gene: 13. CDR3 loop: CASSEQEFGLAGVETQYF. The DNA of the CDR3 is TGTGCCAGCAGTGAACAGGAGTTTGGGCTAGCGGGAGTAGAGACCCAGTACTTC.

The rearrangement links TRBV7-3 to TRBJ2-1; 9 bases are a match to TRBD2. V shed 2 bases and J 6 bases; nucleotides not matched to a gene: 5. This CDR3 is 15 amino acids long. Germline V CDR1 and CDR2: SGHTA, FQGTGA. This chain's CDR3 is CASSLAGGPSNEQFF. The CDR3 nucleotides read TGTGCCAGCAGCTTAGCGGGAGGGCCGTCCAATGAGCAGTTCTTC.

This clonotype was detected ten times or more. The V call is TRBV9, the J call TRBJ1-5; D is ambiguous. Trimming shortened V by 3 bases and J by 3 bases, and 7 bases separated the two germline ends. From germline, CDR1 is SGDLS and CDR2 YYNGEE. The CDR3 covers 13 residues. The CDR3 DNA sequence: TGTGCCAGCAGCGCCTCGGACAATCAGCCCCAGCATTTT. Residues: CASSASDNQPQHF.

Only a few counts were recorded for this clonotype. A read error likely explains this, since a far larger clone differs by one base. This sequence joins TRBV7-9 and TRBJ1-5, with unresolved D. Germline assignment: CDR1 SEHNR and CDR2 FQNEAQ (reference sequence). There are 17 residues in the CDR3. The CDR3 spells CASSLGRNEYRNQPRHF. The CDR3 nucleotides are TGTGCCAGCAGCTTGGGCAGGAACGAGTACCGTAATCAGCCCCGGCATTTT.

V gene TRBV19 combines with J gene TRBJ2-1; maybe TRBD1 (6 bases). In germline, CDR1 is LNHDA, CDR2 SQIVND (reference sequence). V was cut by 5 bases and J by 9 bases, with 14 bases left in between. The CDR3 covers 13 residues. The CDR3 loop reads CASSFPWTVEQFF. CDR3 nucleotides: TGTGCCAGTAGTTTTCCATGGACAGTTGAGCAGTTCTTC.

Ten or more counts support this clonotype. The chain couples TRBV29-1 to TRBJ2-1, with TRBD2 as a possible D gene (6 bases). The CDR3 loop spans 16 amino acids. Germline-derived CDR1 and CDR2 are SQVTM and ANQGSEA. V dropped 3 bases and J dropped 0 bases, with 15 bases sitting between them. CDR3 sequence: CSVDSSGRSSYNEQFF. CDR3 coding DNA: TGCAGCGTTGATTCAAGCGGGCGAAGCTCCTACAATGAGCAGTTCTTC.

This clonotype appeared many times. The gene calls are TRBV6-5 and TRBJ1-3; 7 nucleotides agree with TRBD1. Trimming at V came to 4 bases and at J to 5 bases, leaving 8 bases not matched to a gene. CDR1 is MNHEY, CDR2 SVGAGI, per germline. This CDR3 has 15 residues. The CDR3 DNA sequence: TGTGCCAGCAGTTCCACAGGGGATAGAAGAAACACCATATATTTT. It codes for CASSSTGDRRNTIYF.

This clonotype was found many times. This sequence joins TRBV30 and TRBJ2-5, with 8 bases lining up with TRBD1. V dropped 5 bases and J dropped 6; count of bases not matched to a gene: 8. Per the germline V gene, CDR1 is GTSNPN and CDR2 is SVGIG (reference sequence). The CDR3 length is 13 residues. The CDR3: CAWALTGVKTQYF. CDR3 DNA sequence: TGTGCCTGGGCCCTGACAGGGGTAAAGACCCAGTACTTC.

V and J are TRBV28 and TRBJ2-1; 16 nucleotides match TRBD2. The CDR3 sequence is 19 residues long. The germline CDR1 and CDR2 sequences are MDHEN and SYDVKM. The trim removed 1 base at V and 0 bases at J, leaving 3 bases unmatched. This CDR3 is CASSLSGLAGGSSYNEQFF. In DNA, the CDR3 is TGTGCCAGCAGTTTATCGGGACTAGCGGGAGGGAGCTCCTACAATGAGCAGTTCTTC.

The chain is built from TRBV14 and TRBJ2-7; D tentatively fits TRBD1 or TRBD2 (5 bases each). Trimming took off 1 base at V and 1 base at J, with 8 bases between the two ends. This CDR3 is built from 14 residues. In germline, CDR1 is SGHDN, CDR2 FVKESK. CDR3 amino acids: CASSQVGGSYEQYF. In DNA form, the CDR3 reads TGTGCCAGCAGCCAAGTTGGGGGTTCCTACGAGCAGTACTTC. The complete variable domain, with remaining parts taken from reference TRBV14 and TRBJ2-7, reads EAGVTQFPSHSVIEKGQTVTLRCDPISGHDNLYWYRRVMGKEIKFLLHFVKESKQDESGMPNNRFLAERTGGTYSTLKVQPAELEDSGVYFCASSQVGGSYEQYFGPGTRLTVT.

This clonotype was counted at least ten times. The chain carries TRBV28 and TRBJ1-2, with 8 positions matching TRBD1. Germline-derived CDR1 and CDR2 are MDHEN and SYDVKM. V shed 6 bases and J 8 bases; nucleotides not matched to a gene: 2. CDR3 length: 11 residues. The CDR3 loop reads CASSGTGGYTF. Written as DNA, the CDR3 is TGTGCCAGCAGCGGGACAGGAGGCTACACCTTC.

The chain recombines TRBV27 with TRBJ1-1; 12 bases agree with TRBD1. With V trimmed by 1 base and J by 0 bases, 6 bases remained unmatched. The CDR3 is made up of 18 amino acids. Germline V lookup: CDR1 MNHEY, CDR2 SMNVEV (reference sequence). The CDR3 protein is CASSLYGTGGLMNTEAFF. DNA of the CDR3: TGTGCCAGCAGTTTATACGGGACAGGGGGCCTCATGAACACTGAAGCTTTCTTT.

The CDR3 here is CASRGGGYNEKLFF. The DNA for the CDR3 is TGTGCCAGCAGGGGGGGGGGCTACAATGAAAAACTGTTTTTT. The V call is TRBV2, the J call TRBJ1-4; TRBD1 might be the D (6 bases). CDR3 length: 14 amino acids. CDR1 and CDR2 from the germline V gene are SNHLY and FYNNEI. V shed 6 bases and J shed 5 bases, with 13 bases lying between them.

The chain couples TRBV12-3 or TRBV12-4 to TRBJ1-1; D gene uncertain. Trimming removed 5 bases at V and 4 bases at J, with 14 bases between. This CDR3 comprises 14 residues. CDR3 loop: CASSENRAATEAFF. CDR3 sequence (DNA): TGTGCCAGCAGTGAAAACCGGGCCGCCACTGAAGCTTTCTTT.

This clonotype showed up many times. This chain connects TRBV29-1 to TRBJ2-3; no definite D call. Trimming took off 7 bases at V and 2 bases at J, with 13 bases between the two ends. The germline V gene has CDR1 SQVTM and CDR2 ANQGSEA. The CDR3 spans 13 residues. The CDR3 sequence is CSAHTRLTDTQYF. CDR3 DNA: TGCAGCGCCCACACACGTCTCACAGATACGCAGTATTTT.

A remark on this clonotype: A much larger clone sits a single nucleotide away, making a read error possible. V and J are TRBV25-1 and TRBJ2-1; 9 positions agree with TRBD2. CDR1 and CDR2 from the germline V gene are MGHDK and SYGVNS. This CDR3 region has 16 residues. The CDR3 spells CASSELASGTYNEQCF. The CDR3 DNA reads as TGTGCCAGCAGTGAATTGGCTAGCGGGACCTACAATGAGCAGTGCTTC.

A note on this clonotype: The missing conserved phenylalanine or tryptophan at the end of this CDR3 makes a read error likely. The DNA is omitted, as the CDR3 cannot be located on it reliably, and the CDR3 follows TCRdb's listing. The chain recombines TRBV5-1 with TRBJ2-1; TRBD2 is taken as the D call from the table, unchecked against the DNA. Germline V gene lookup returns CDR1 SGHRS and CDR2 YFSETQ. A total of 15 residues make up the CDR3, ends included. The CDR3 spells CASSFGLGTSGRIVV.